The source of this T cell receptor beta chain is a study of technical replicates of blood from several donors. Sequenced by immunoSEQ multiplex PCR; TCRdb stores in-frame clones only, minus some. This table has fewer than 85,000 clones, more than 90% appearing once. The CDR3 is made up of 15 amino acids. Germline CDR1 is LGHNA and CDR2 is YNFKEQ. Trimming left V 0 bases short and J 3 bases short, with 10 bases between. The source material was PBMCs. The receptor comes from a human donor in good health. Some clones in this sample may be carry-over from other donors' samples. The chain recombines TRBV4-2 with TRBJ2-3; a possible D gene is TRBD2 (6 bases). As DNA, the CDR3 is TGTGCCAGCAGCCAAGAGCGGGAAATGACAGATACGCAGTATTTT. Its protein product is CASSQEREMTDTQYF.